Below, 15 T cell receptor beta chains from the same sample are listed, as sequenced in a study of vaccination and CD4 T cells after COVID-19. Researchers used the Oncomine TCR Beta short-read assay to sequence DNA from cultured CD4+ T cells. In TCRdb, the PCR reads were re-called with MiXCR into one record per CDR3 protein. The top ten hold 6.5% of the sample, which has under 20,000 distinct CDR3 sequences, 43% seen once. Their antigens are not known. Treatment specified: roughly 10-day PBMC culture with coronavirus spike peptide pools or control peptides (ViraFEST assay). Here the sequenced sample was CD4+ T cells from blood, cultured in vitro, taken after SARS-CoV-2 vaccination. All receptors come from a human donor who had recovered from COVID-19.

V gene TRBV28 combines with J gene TRBJ1-6; D may be TRBD1 (5 bases). V lost 0 bases and J lost 8, with 17 bases in between. The CDR3 is 17 residues long. CDR1 MDHEN and CDR2 SYDVKM come from the germline V gene. CDR3 protein: CASSLWEIGGGDSPLHF. The CDR3 DNA follows: TGTGCCAGCAGTTTATGGGAGATCGGGGGGGGGGATTCACCCCTCCACTTT.

Written as DNA, the CDR3 is TGCAGTGCTAGATTCGGGGGTGATCAGCCCCAGCATTTT. Amino acid sequence: CSARFGGDQPQHF. The chain uses TRBV20-1 and TRBJ1-5; tentatively, D is TRBD1 (5 bases). V was shortened by 2 bases and J by 5 bases, with 10 bases between the two germline ends. Germline CDR1 is DFQATT and CDR2 is SNEGSKA (reference sequence). The CDR3 covers 13 residues.

V gene TRBV28 combines with J gene TRBJ2-1; D remains ambiguous. CDR1 MDHEN and CDR2 SYDVKM come from the germline V gene. The length of the CDR3 is 14 residues. Trimming shortened V by 6 bases and J by 8 bases, and 17 bases separated the two germline ends. DNA of the CDR3: TGTGCCAGCAGGCCCGGGCCCCCTGGGGATGAGCAGTTCTTC. This gives the protein CASRPGPPGDEQFF.

This clonotype has more than one count but fewer than ten. The chain recombines TRBV6-2 or TRBV6-3 with TRBJ2-3; D gene unclear. Trimming cost V 4 bases and J 0 bases, with 11 bases left between them. The CDR3 loop spans 15 amino acids. Germline CDR1 and CDR2: MNHEY and SVGEGT. CDR3 bases: TGTGCCAGCAGTTCAAATCTCGCTAGCACAGATACGCAGTATTTT. This translates into CASSSNLASTDTQYF.

The chain joins TRBV10-3 to TRBJ2-1; TRBD2 matches at 11 bases. CDR3 size: 15 residues. V gave up 5 bases and J gave up 10 bases; unmatched junction bases: 10. Germline CDR1 and CDR2: ENHRY and SYGVKD. DNA for the CDR3: TGTGCCATCAGTCCGAGGACTAGCGGGTTCCAGGAGCAGTTCTTC. The encoded protein is CAISPRTSGFQEQFF.

The CDR3, as DNA: TGTGCAGCGGGGGGACTGAACACTGAAGCTTTCTTT. Amino acids: CAAGGLNTEAFF. This chain joins TRBV3-1 and TRBJ1-1; TRBD1 is a possible D gene (5 bases). CDR3 size: 12 residues. Germline lookup yields CDR1 LGHDT and CDR2 YNNKEL (reference sequence).

V is TRBV6-5 and J is TRBJ2-7, with D unresolved. Germline CDR1 and CDR2: MNHEY and SVGAGI. The CDR3 loop spans 13 amino acids. Trimming removed 0 bases from V and 5 bases from J, with 8 bases in between. The CDR3 DNA follows: TGTGCCAGCAGTTACTCTTTGCGGAACGAGCAGTACTTC. It yields the protein CASSYSLRNEQYF.

CDR3 DNA sequence: TGTGCCAGCAGCTCGGCCGGGTCCAATCAGCCCCAGCATTTT. Residues: CASSSAGSNQPQHF. V is TRBV28 and J is TRBJ1-5; unclear D gene. V was clipped by 6 bases and J by 3 bases, with 12 bases between them. Germline loops: CDR1 MDHEN, CDR2 SYDVKM. The CDR3 consists of 14 residues.

The chain uses TRBV10-3 and TRBJ1-1; 7 nucleotides agree with TRBD1. The CDR3 is 13 amino acids. The V and J ends lost 6 bases and 6 bases, in that order; junction bases with no gene match: 7. The V gene's germline CDR1 is ENHRY and CDR2 SYGVKD. In DNA form, the CDR3 reads TGTGCCATCAGCGGGACAGCGGTTTCTGAAGCTTTCTTT. It codes for CAISGTAVSEAFF.

This sequence joins TRBV4-3 and TRBJ1-6; D may be TRBD1 (5 bases). The V and J ends lost 4 bases and 9 bases respectively, with 13 bases between them. In germline, CDR1 is LGHNA, CDR2 YSLEER. This CDR3 spans 14 amino acids. CDR3 nucleotides: TGCGCCAGCAGCCTCCTTGTTAGGGGTTCACCCCTCCACTTT. It codes for CASSLLVRGSPLHF.

This clonotype appeared a few times. The CDR3 sequence: CASSEPPGDYGYTF. In DNA form, the CDR3 reads TGTGCCAGCAGCGAGCCCCCTGGGGACTATGGCTACACCTTC. The V gene is TRBV5-4, the J gene TRBJ1-2; D uncertain. Germline CDR1 reads SGHNT; CDR2 reads YYREEE (reference sequence). The CDR3 is 14 amino acids. V dropped 4 bases and J dropped 3 bases, with 13 bases sitting between them.

The table lists this clonotype with a few counts. This chain connects TRBV7-9 to TRBJ2-1; no firm D call. Trimming left V 4 bases short and J 10 bases short, with 11 bases between. Germline V CDR1 and CDR2: SEHNR, FQNEAQ (reference sequence). The CDR3 is 12 amino acids. The CDR3 sequence is CASSSDSPEQFF. DNA for the CDR3: TGTGCCAGCAGCTCAGACTCACCGGAGCAGTTCTTC.

The chain is built from TRBV2 and TRBJ1-6, with D unclear. Per germline, CDR1 SNHLY and CDR2 FYNNEI. This CDR3 is built from 12 residues. Between the trimmed V and J ends, which lost 4 bases and 7 bases, there was a span of 5 bases. The CDR3 here is CASSVGNSPLHF. For the CDR3, the DNA is TGTGCCAGCAGTGTCGGAAATTCACCCCTCCACTTT.

In its sample, this clonotype is medium-sized. The genes are TRBV29-1 and TRBJ2-3, with TRBD2 matching over 9 bases. V lost 4 bases and J lost 2; bases outside the gene matches: 4. CDR1 SQVTM and CDR2 ANQGSEA come from the germline V gene. There are 14 residues in the CDR3. The CDR3 DNA follows: TGCAGCGTTGGGCGGGAGGGGATCACAGATACGCAGTATTTT. Its translation: CSVGREGITDTQYF.

The gene calls are TRBV10-3 and TRBJ2-1, with 8 nucleotides matching TRBD2. CDR1 and CDR2 (germline): ENHRY, SYGVKD. Trimming at V came to 0 bases and at J to 3 bases, leaving 7 bases not matched to a gene. The CDR3 runs 17 residues. CDR3 protein: CAISESWSGSVYNEQFF. The DNA for the CDR3 is TGTGCCATCAGTGAGTCGTGGAGCGGGAGTGTCTACAATGAGCAGTTCTTC.